The 25 T cell receptor beta chains presented below share a single source sample, sequenced in a study of CD8+CD57+ T cells in acquired aplastic anemia. Genomic DNA provided the template from which TCR beta VDJ and CDR3 profiles were obtained. TCRdb redid the calling of the reads with MiXCR, one entry per CDR3 protein. The data contain hundreds of thousands of distinct CDR3 sequences, 82% of them singletons. Patients chosen for sequencing had shown CD8+CD57+ cell expansion by flow cytometry. Sequencing was carried out using sorted CD4+, CD8+, or CD8+CD57+ T cells (not recorded which) from PBMCs. These receptors all come from a human donor with aplastic anemia.

The chain has TRBV5-4 and TRBJ1-1; no clear D. V lost 3 bases and J 0 bases, leaving 15 bases between the germline ends. Germline V lookup: CDR1 SGHNT, CDR2 YYREEE (reference sequence). This CDR3 comprises 16 residues. CDR3 coding DNA: TGTGCCAGCAGCTGTACTAGCGTCGTCTTGAACACTGAAGCTTTCTTT. It yields the protein CASSCTSVVLNTEAFF.

Details on this clonotype: Because the CDR3 is missing its conserved closing phenylalanine or tryptophan, this is likely a read error. The DNA is omitted, as the CDR3 cannot be located on it reliably, and the CDR3 follows TCRdb's listing. The chain employs TRBV19 and TRBJ2-1. The CDR3 is 15 residues long, counting both termini. Per the germline V gene, CDR1 is LNHDA and CDR2 is SQIVND (reference sequence). The CDR3: CASSINREEKLFFVS.

The chain recombines TRBV9 with TRBJ2-1; the D is unclear. CDR3 length: 13 amino acids. Germline V lookup: CDR1 SGDLS, CDR2 YYNGEE. Trimming cost V 2 bases and J 11 bases, with 14 bases left between them. CDR3 protein: CASSVGVFSKQFF. CDR3 DNA: TGTGCCAGCAGCGTTGGGGTGTTCTCTAAGCAGTTCTTC.

On this clonotype: The conserved final phenylalanine or tryptophan is absent from the CDR3, which likely points to a read error. The DNA is omitted, as the CDR3 cannot be located on it reliably, and the CDR3 follows TCRdb's listing. This chain joins TRBV9 and TRBJ2-3; the D call in the table, TRBD1, was not verified against the DNA. The CDR3 comprises 13 residues, both ends counted. Per the germline V gene, CDR1 is SGDLS and CDR2 is YYNGEE. The CDR3 loop reads CASSDRAGNTGEL.

The chain combines TRBV7-8 with TRBJ2-1, with TRBD2 as a possible D gene (6 bases). The CDR3 runs to 16 residues. Germline values: CDR1 SGHVS, CDR2 FQNEAQ. The germline V and J ends were trimmed by 5 bases and 7 bases, with 21 bases remaining between them. Here the CDR3 DNA reads TGTGCCAGCAGCCCCGCGATAGCGGCCGATACGAATGAGCAGTTCTTC. As protein: CASSPAIAADTNEQFF.

This chain joins TRBV7-2 and TRBJ1-6; TRBD1 matches at 9 bases. Germline assignment: CDR1 SGHTA and CDR2 FQGNSA. The V and J ends lost 5 bases and 9 bases, in that order; junction bases with no gene match: 5. CDR3 size: 14 residues. CDR3 DNA: TGTGCCAGCAGCCGGGACAGGGCAGGTTCACCCCTCCACTTT. Encoded protein: CASSRDRAGSPLHF.

The J gene is TRBJ2-1, the V gene TRBV20-1; a weak D match, TRBD2 (6 bases). CDR3 length equals 15 residues. The germline V gene has CDR1 DFQATT and CDR2 SNEGSKA (reference sequence). V lost 2 bases and J 10 bases, leaving 21 bases between the germline ends. The CDR3 region has the DNA TGCAGTGCTAGACCCACCGCCGGGGACTTGGGGGAGCAGTTCTTC. Encoded protein: CSARPTAGDLGEQFF.

The rearrangement uses TRBV25-1 and TRBJ2-2; D unclear. CDR3 length: 15 amino acids. The V and J ends lost 6 bases and 1 base respectively, with 12 bases between them. Germline loops: CDR1 MGHDK, CDR2 SYGVNS. CDR3 DNA: TGTGCCAGCAGCCATAGCTACAAGAACACCGGGGAGCTGTTTTTT. It yields the protein CASSHSYKNTGELFF.

A remark on this clonotype: The conserved phenylalanine or tryptophan is not found at the CDR3 terminus, so this likely reflects a read error. Because the CDR3's place on the DNA is in doubt, the DNA is left out and the CDR3 is given as listed by TCRdb. The chain carries TRBV7-2 and TRBJ2-3. The CDR3 extends over 13 residues, inclusive of both ends. Germline V lookup: CDR1 SGHTA, CDR2 FQGNSA. The CDR3: CASSLAGTHNQQY.

The rearrangement uses TRBV29-1 and TRBJ2-7; the D call may be TRBD1 or TRBD2 (5 bases each). Between the trimmed V and J ends, which lost 1 base and 2 bases, there was a span of 9 bases. Germline CDR1 reads SQVTM; CDR2 reads ANQGSEA. This CDR3 spans 13 amino acids. The CDR3: CSVEAGTTYEQYF. The CDR3, as DNA: TGCAGCGTTGAAGCAGGGACGACCTACGAGCAGTACTTC.

In its sample, this clonotype was seen once. A read error is likely, as this CDR3 ends without the conserved phenylalanine or tryptophan. The limits of the CDR3 on the DNA are not certain, so only TCRdb's listed CDR3 is given. The chain employs TRBV9 and TRBJ2-3; the table's D call TRBD1 went unverified against the DNA. Germline CDR1 reads SGDLS; CDR2 reads YYNGEE. The CDR3 sequence runs 13 residues, both termini included. The CDR3 here is CASGVGGSPRTDI.

The V and J genes are TRBV20-1 and TRBJ1-5; 10 bases map to TRBD1. Germline trimming cut 3 bases from V and 6 bases from J; bases unmatched to any gene: 5. The germline gives CDR1 DFQATT, CDR2 SNEGSKA (reference sequence). The CDR3 is 14 residues long. CDR3 residues: CSASDRGPSQPQHF. CDR3 bases: TGCAGTGCTAGCGACAGGGGGCCAAGTCAGCCCCAGCATTTT.

This clonotype was seen only a few times. The gene calls are TRBV19 and TRBJ1-5, with D possibly being TRBD1 (6 bases). Between the trimmed V and J ends, which lost 6 bases and 4 bases, there was a span of 7 bases. The germline V gene has CDR1 LNHDA and CDR2 SQIVND (reference sequence). The CDR3 covers 12 residues. The CDR3 region is CASRTGNQPQHF. CDR3 sequence (DNA): TGTGCCAGTAGAACAGGGAATCAGCCCCAGCATTTT. Complete variable domain (other parts from reference TRBV19 and TRBJ1-5): DGGITQSPKYLFRKEGQNVTLSCEQNLNHDAMYWYRQDPGQGLRLIYYSQIVNDFQKGDIAEGYSVSREKKESFPLTVTSAQKNPTAFYLCASRTGNQPQHFGDGTRLSIL.

As regards this clonotype: One end of the junction fails to match germline, which may point to a read error. The chain is built from TRBV7-9 and TRBJ2-3, with TRBD1 identical over 9 bases. The CDR3 covers 14 residues. CDR1 and CDR2 (germline): SEHNR, FQNEAQ (reference sequence). This CDR3 is CATSRDRQGGNEQF. CDR3 DNA: TGTGCCACCAGCAGAGATAGACAGGGGGGGAATGAGCAGTTT.

In regard to this clonotype: In this CDR3 the conserved last residue, phenylalanine or tryptophan, is missing, so a read error is likely. It is unclear where the CDR3 begins or ends on the DNA, so no DNA is shown, and the CDR3 is as TCRdb lists it. This chain joins TRBV7-2 and TRBJ1-2; the table's D call, TRBD1, has no DNA check behind it. Per the germline V gene, CDR1 is SGHTA and CDR2 is FQGNSA. The CDR3 is 13 residues long, counting both termini. This CDR3 is CASSQGLGGGYDL.

V is TRBV15 and J is TRBJ1-1; D possibly matches TRBD1 or TRBD2 (6 bases each). The J call is uncertain, as TRBJ2-1 better fits the DNA end. This CDR3 contains 15 residues. CDR1 is LNHNV, CDR2 YYDKDF, per germline (reference sequence). Here the CDR3 DNA reads TGTGCCACCAGCAGAGATACAAAGGGGGGCACTGAACAGTTCTTC. It specifies CATSRDTKGGTEQFF.

The chain is built from TRBV7-3 and TRBJ1-2, with unresolved D. Trimming cost V 3 bases and J 11 bases, with 25 bases left between them. Germline assignment: CDR1 SGHTA and CDR2 FQGTGA. This CDR3 is built from 16 residues. This CDR3 reads CASSFASDTYKDQYTF. The CDR3 bases are TGTGCCAGCAGCTTTGCTAGCGACACCTACAAAGATCAGTACACCTTC.

A few counts support this clonotype. The chain uses TRBV5-8 and TRBJ2-3; D is perhaps TRBD2 (6 bases). The CDR3 loop spans 13 amino acids. V was shortened by 7 bases and J by 4 bases, with 13 bases between the two germline ends. Germline loops: CDR1 SGHTS, CDR2 YDEGEE. The CDR3 DNA reads as TGTGCCAGCGGCGACGCTAGCGCAGATACGCAGTATTTT. Protein sequence: CASGDASADTQYF.

CDR3 region: CASSEGRGGYEQFF. CDR3 DNA sequence: TGTGCCAGCAGTGAAGGTCGGGGGGGCTATGAGCAGTTCTTC. The chain uses TRBV2 and TRBJ2-1; 8 bases match TRBD2. The V segment lost 1 base and the J segment 8 bases; nucleotides outside the gene matches: 4. Germline assignment: CDR1 SNHLY and CDR2 FYNNEI. The CDR3 is 14 amino acids.

This clonotype was seen only once. V and J are TRBV7-9 and TRBJ2-3; D is tentatively TRBD1 or TRBD2 (5 bases each). The CDR3 has 15 residues. Deletions cut 3 bases from V and 13 bases from J, with 23 bases between. In germline, CDR1 is SEHNR, CDR2 FQNEAQ (reference sequence). The CDR3 bases are TGTGCCAGCAGCTTGAATAGGGACGGGCTCGTATATGAGTATTTT. Translation gives CASSLNRDGLVYEYF. Full variable domain (rest looked up from reference TRBV7-9 and TRBJ2-3): DTGVSQNPRHKITKRGQNVTFRCDPISEHNRLYWYRQTLGQGPEFLTYFQNEAQLEKSRLLSDRFSAERPKGSFSTLEIQRTEQGDSAMYLCASSLNRDGLVYEYFGPGTRLTVL.

The chain recombines TRBV7-8 with TRBJ1-2; 7 bases are a match to TRBD1. Per the germline V gene, CDR1 is SGHVS and CDR2 is FQNEAQ. The trim removed 6 bases at V and 6 bases at J, leaving 10 bases unmatched. The CDR3 has 14 amino acids. The CDR3 bases are TGTGCCAGCAGTAAACAGGGGATAGGCCATGGCTACACCTTC. Its protein product is CASSKQGIGHGYTF.

The V gene is TRBV2, the J gene TRBJ2-2; TRBD1 is a possible D gene (5 bases). V dropped 6 bases and J dropped 13 bases, with 18 bases sitting between them. CDR3 length: 13 amino acids. Germline values: CDR1 SNHLY, CDR2 FYNNEI. The CDR3 DNA follows: TGTGCCAGCAGGGACACAGGCACCGGTACGCTGTTTTTT. Protein product: CASRDTGTGTLFF.

The chain joins TRBV2 to TRBJ2-7; D might be TRBD1 or TRBD2, each matching 5 bases. In germline, CDR1 is SNHLY, CDR2 FYNNEI. The V gene lost 6 bases and the J gene lost 6 bases, with 18 bases spanning the gap. The CDR3 is 14 amino acids. CDR3 protein: CASRYAGTGSEQYF. The DNA of the CDR3 is TGTGCCAGCAGGTACGCGGGCACAGGCTCCGAGCAGTACTTC.

This rearrangement joins TRBV2 to TRBJ1-5; no clear D. CDR1 is SNHLY, CDR2 FYNNEI, per germline. CDR3 length: 14 amino acids. Deletions cut 5 bases from V and 5 bases from J, with 13 bases between. CDR3 nucleotides: TGTGCCAGCAGTTTGTCGTATAGTCATCAGCCCCAGCATTTT. This gives the protein CASSLSYSHQPQHF.

The count of this clonotype is one. The chain combines TRBV10-3 with TRBJ2-3; D might be TRBD1 (5 bases). This CDR3 is built from 15 residues. V was cut by 2 bases and J by 0 bases, with 9 bases left in between. Germline V CDR1 and CDR2: ENHRY, SYGVKD. DNA for the CDR3: TGTGCCATCAGTGAGGGGGCAAGGAGCACAGATACGCAGTATTTT. This codes for CAISEGARSTDTQYF.